Below are 11 T cell receptor beta chains sequenced from a single sample in a study of shared clonotypes between healthy human individuals. Produced via immunoSEQ multiplex PCR; TCRdb's table is partial and in-frame only. Here the sample spans over 1.5 million clones, under 99% being singletons. Sequenced input: naive CD4+ T cells sorted from blood. Indicated subset: CD45RA+ positively selected. Source of these receptors: a man aged 25 to 40 in good health.

Only one count was recorded for this clone. The chain joins TRBV28 to TRBJ1-5; possibly TRBD1 for D (5 bases). CDR3 length: 15 amino acids. The V end was cut by 3 bases, the J end by 3 bases, with 12 bases between. The germline CDR1 and CDR2 sequences are MDHEN and SYDVKM. The CDR3 sequence: CASSLPQGNNQPQHF. The CDR3 nucleotides are TGTGCCAGCAGTTTGCCGCAGGGAAACAATCAGCCCCAGCATTTT.

This clone was observed a single time. This chain uses TRBV18 with TRBJ1-2; 8 nucleotides agree with TRBD1. The germline V gene encodes CDR1 KGHSH and CDR2 LQKENI. J was trimmed by 7 bases and V by 4 bases; bases with no gene match: 11. This CDR3 spans 15 amino acids. CDR3 bases: TGTGCCAGCTCACTACTTACCGGGACAGGTCCTGGCTACACCTTC. It is translated as CASSLLTGTGPGYTF.

This clone was detected once. The chain employs TRBV28 and TRBJ2-2, with 14 bases matching TRBD2. The junction had 11 bases not matched to a gene; V was cut back by 2 bases and J by 3 bases. From germline, CDR1 is MDHEN and CDR2 SYDVKM. CDR3 size: 20 residues. The DNA of the CDR3 is TGTGCCAGCAGTTTACTTGGGGGGACTAGCGGGAGCGCGTACACCGGGGAGCTGTTTTTT. It specifies CASSLLGGTSGSAYTGELFF.

This chain connects TRBV19 to TRBJ1-2, with unresolved D. Per germline, CDR1 LNHDA and CDR2 SQIVND (reference sequence). The V and J ends lost 6 bases and 8 bases respectively, with 16 bases between them. The CDR3 has 13 residues. CDR3 in DNA: TGTGCCAGTAGCCCGAGGAGTTCGAGCGGCTACACCTTC. Translating gives CASSPRSSSGYTF.

This chain links TRBV5-1 with TRBJ2-1, with D perhaps matching TRBD1 (5 bases). From germline, CDR1 is SGHRS and CDR2 YFSETQ. The CDR3 loop spans 14 amino acids. V lost 3 bases, J lost 7 bases, and 14 bases lay in between. The CDR3 bases are TGCGCCAGCAGCTCATTGACAGAAACAAATGAGCAGTTCTTC. This gives the protein CASSSLTETNEQFF.

The chain employs TRBV11-2 and TRBJ2-1, with 8 bases that match TRBD2. The CDR3 runs 14 residues. Germline CDR1 and CDR2: SGHAT and FQNNGV. Trimming removed 5 bases from V and 8 bases from J; junction bases left unmatched: 8. The CDR3 nucleotides read TGTGCCAGCAGCCTGGGGACTAGGGGTGATGAGCAGTTCTTC. It translates to CASSLGTRGDEQFF.

The chain is built from TRBV10-3 and TRBJ1-2, with a tentative D call TRBD1 (5 bases). The germline V gene has CDR1 ENHRY and CDR2 SYGVKD. V was trimmed by 0 bases and J by 8 bases, leaving 10 bases between them. CDR3 length: 13 residues. In nucleotides, the CDR3 is TGTGCCATCAGTGAGTCGGGACTTCCCGGCTACACCTTC. This codes for CAISESGLPGYTF.

This chain uses TRBV18 with TRBJ2-4; 7 bases are a match to TRBD1. The CDR3 is 15 residues long. The V segment lost 0 bases and the J segment 9 bases; nucleotides outside the gene matches: 8. The germline V gene has CDR1 KGHSH and CDR2 LQKENI. In DNA form, the CDR3 reads TGTGCCAGCTCACCACCGACGGGCAGGGGGATCATTCAGTACTTC. Translated, it gives CASSPPTGRGIIQYF. The complete variable domain, with remaining parts taken from reference TRBV18 and TRBJ2-4, reads NAGVMQNPRHLVRRRGQEARLRCSPMKGHSHVYWYRQLPEEGLKFMVYLQKENIIDESGMPKERFSAEFPKEGPSILRIQQVVRGDSAAYFCASSPPTGRGIIQYFGAGTRLSVL.

The chain is built from TRBV14 and TRBJ2-1; D gene unclear. The CDR3 is 13 amino acids. Trimming took off 6 bases at V and 4 bases at J, with 10 bases between the two ends. Germline V gene data show CDR1 as SGHDN and CDR2 as FVKESK. The CDR3: CASSPTLYNEQFF. The CDR3 DNA follows: TGTGCCAGCAGTCCAACTCTTTACAATGAGCAGTTCTTC.

The chain is built from TRBV2 and TRBJ1-5; no definite D call. Between the trimmed V and J ends, which lost 3 bases and 5 bases, there was a span of 11 bases. The CDR3 length is 14 residues. CDR1 and CDR2 from the germline V gene are SNHLY and FYNNEI. Here the CDR3 DNA reads TGTGCCAGCAGTGAGAGAGGGCGCGATCAGCCCCAGCATTTT. Its translation: CASSERGRDQPQHF.

The chain employs TRBV11-3 and TRBJ1-3, with TRBD1 as a possible D gene (5 bases). Deletions cut 3 bases from V and 0 bases from J, with 15 bases between. CDR3 size: 17 residues. From germline, CDR1 is SGHNT and CDR2 YENEEA. The CDR3 spells CASSLNIATDSGNTIYF. As DNA, the CDR3 is TGTGCCAGCAGCTTGAACATAGCGACAGACTCTGGAAACACCATATATTTT.